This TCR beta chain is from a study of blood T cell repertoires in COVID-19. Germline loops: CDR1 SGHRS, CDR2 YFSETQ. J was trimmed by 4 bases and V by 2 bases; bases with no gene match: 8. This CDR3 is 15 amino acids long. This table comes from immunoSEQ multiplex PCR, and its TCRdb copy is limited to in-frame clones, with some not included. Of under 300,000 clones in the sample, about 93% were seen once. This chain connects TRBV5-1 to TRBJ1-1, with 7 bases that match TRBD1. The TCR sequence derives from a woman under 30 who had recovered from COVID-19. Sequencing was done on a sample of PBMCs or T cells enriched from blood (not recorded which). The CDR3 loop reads CASSFSQGVSTEAFF. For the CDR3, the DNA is TGCGCCAGCAGCTTTTCTCAGGGGGTAAGCACTGAAGCTTTCTTT.